What follows are 30 T cell receptor beta chains derived from one specimen sequenced in a study of OX40 agonist ivuxolimab in advanced cancers. Method: immunoSEQ multiplex PCR; TCRdb's copy keeps in-frame clones and lacks some. The data show around 45,000 clones, approximately 77% seen once. Specimen: CD4+ or CD8+ T cells sorted from blood, collected in a trial of the OX40 agonist ivuxolimab. The receptors were sampled from an adult with an advanced solid tumor such as melanoma, head and neck, liver or kidney cancer.

The V call is TRBV28, the J call TRBJ1-2, with D possibly TRBD1 on 6 matching bases. The V gene's germline CDR1 is MDHEN and CDR2 SYDVKM. The CDR3 consists of 12 residues. V was shortened by 8 bases and J by 8 bases, with 15 bases between the two germline ends. The CDR3 region has the DNA TGTGCCAGCGAGGACAGTGGGGAAGGCTACACCTTC. This gives the protein CASEDSGEGYTF.

The chain recombines TRBV18 with TRBJ2-4, with D possibly being TRBD1 (6 bases). The CDR3 extends over 12 amino acids. The ends were cut back, 8 bases at V and 7 bases at J, with 12 bases in the middle. Germline V gene data show CDR1 as KGHSH and CDR2 as LQKENI. The CDR3 protein is CASEERGNIQYF. The DNA of the CDR3 is TGTGCCAGCGAGGAGAGGGGGAACATTCAGTACTTC. Combining the CDR3 with reference TRBV18 and TRBJ2-4 gives the whole variable domain NAGVMQNPRHLVRRRGQEARLRCSPMKGHSHVYWYRQLPEEGLKFMVYLQKENIIDESGMPKERFSAEFPKEGPSILRIQQVVRGDSAAYFCASEERGNIQYFGAGTRLSVL.

The V gene is TRBV5-1, the J gene TRBJ2-1, with 13 bases matching TRBD2. Germline V CDR1 and CDR2: SGHRS, YFSETQ. V lost 6 bases to trimming and J lost 0 bases; unmatched junction nucleotides: 12. This CDR3 is built from 19 residues. Written as DNA, the CDR3 is TGCGCCAGCACCTCTCGGACTAGCGGGGGCGGGAGCTCCTACAATGAGCAGTTCTTC. As protein: CASTSRTSGGGSSYNEQFF.

V is TRBV18 and J is TRBJ2-7; D perhaps matches TRBD1 (5 bases). The length of the CDR3 is 14 residues. Germline CDR1 and CDR2: KGHSH and LQKENI. Trimming cost V 10 bases and J 2 bases, with 18 bases left between them. CDR3: CATSPWGKPYEQYF. CDR3 nucleotide sequence: TGTGCCACCTCGCCCTGGGGCAAGCCCTACGAGCAGTACTTC.

V gene TRBV10-3 combines with J gene TRBJ1-3; a weak D match, TRBD1 (5 bases). Germline V gene lookup returns CDR1 ENHRY and CDR2 SYGVKD. This CDR3 has 17 residues. Trimming removed 3 bases from V and 2 bases from J, with 17 bases in between. The DNA of the CDR3 is TGTGCCATCAGTGACAATAGGGACCGAGGAGCTGGAAACACCATATATTTT. As protein: CAISDNRDRGAGNTIYF.

CDR3 bases: TGCGCCAGCAGCAAGGCCTCCGACAGTCCGAGCACAGATACGCAGTATTTT. Translating it yields CASSKASDSPSTDTQYF. This sequence joins TRBV5-1 and TRBJ2-3; TRBD1 might be the D (5 bases). The CDR3 contains 17 residues. Germline V gene sequence: CDR1 SGHRS, CDR2 YFSETQ. With 4 bases removed from V and 0 bases from J, the gap between germline ends came to 18 bases.

The chain links TRBV11-2 to TRBJ2-3; D might be TRBD2 (5 bases). The CDR3 is 14 residues long. Germline V gene data show CDR1 as SGHAT and CDR2 as FQNNGV. V lost 5 bases and J lost 0, with 9 bases in between. CDR3 sequence reads: CASSVGLSTDTQYF. The CDR3 nucleotides read TGTGCCAGCAGCGTCGGACTGAGCACAGATACGCAGTATTTT. The entire variable domain, with the rest obtained from reference TRBV11-2 and TRBJ2-3, is as follows: EAGVAQSPRYKIIEKRQSVAFWCNPISGHATLYWYQQILGQGPKLLIQFQNNGVVDDSQLPKDRFSAERLKGVDSTLKIQPAKLEDSAVYLCASSVGLSTDTQYFGPGTRLTVL.

The rearrangement joins TRBV19 to TRBJ2-3; possible D gene TRBD2, 5 bases. Trimming shortened V by 4 bases and J by 8 bases, and 16 bases separated the two germline ends. The length of the CDR3 is 14 residues. The germline V gene has CDR1 LNHDA and CDR2 SQIVND (reference sequence). CDR3: CASSNQGLEITQYF. The CDR3 DNA sequence: TGTGCCAGTAGTAACCAAGGACTGGAAATTACGCAGTATTTT.

This sequence joins TRBV10-3 and TRBJ2-1; 11 positions agree with TRBD2. Trimming took 3 bases from V and 4 from J; bases not matched to a gene: 14. The length of the CDR3 is 19 residues. Germline V gene lookup returns CDR1 ENHRY and CDR2 SYGVKD. CDR3 loop: CAISDRPGTSGGPYNEQFF. The CDR3 DNA is TGTGCCATCAGTGACCGACCCGGGACTAGCGGAGGTCCATACAATGAGCAGTTCTTC.

This chain connects TRBV11-3 to TRBJ2-7; D remains ambiguous. Trimming stripped 3 bases from V and 5 bases from J, with 5 bases between. Looked up from germline, CDR1 is SGHNT and CDR2 is YENEEA. The CDR3 extends over 11 amino acids. CDR3 sequence reads: CASSFGDEQYF. The CDR3 DNA reads as TGTGCCAGCAGCTTTGGTGACGAGCAGTACTTC. The entire variable domain, with the rest obtained from reference TRBV11-3 and TRBJ2-7, is as follows: EAGVVQSPRYKIIEKKQPVAFWCNPISGHNTLYWYLQNLGQGPELLIRYENEEAVDDSQLPKDRFSAERLKGVDSTLKIQPAELGDSAVYLCASSFGDEQYFGPGTRLTVT.

This clone was counted only a few times. The chain couples TRBV9 to TRBJ2-1; 9 bases align to TRBD1. V lost 3 bases and J lost 8; bases outside the gene matches: 6. The CDR3 covers 14 residues. Germline V gene data show CDR1 as SGDLS and CDR2 as YYNGEE. Here the CDR3 reads CASSADHRGHEQFF. CDR3 coding DNA: TGTGCCAGCAGCGCCGACCACAGGGGGCATGAGCAGTTCTTC.

J is TRBJ2-7 and V is TRBV7-9, with TRBD1 as a possible D gene (5 bases). The germline CDR1 and CDR2 sequences are SEHNR and FQNEAQ (reference sequence). The CDR3 has 13 residues. V gave up 5 bases and J gave up 6 bases, with 14 bases separating them. CDR3 in DNA: TGTGCCAGCAGCCCGAGCCGAGACAGCGAGCAGTACTTC. It translates to CASSPSRDSEQYF.

This clone was counted a single time. The chain couples TRBV9 to TRBJ2-3, with TRBD2 matching 9 bases. Germline V gene data show CDR1 as SGDLS and CDR2 as YYNGEE. J was trimmed by 0 bases and V by 0 bases; bases with no gene match: 8. This CDR3 is built from 18 residues. The CDR3 reads CASSVDLAGSVSTDTQYF. CDR3 coding DNA: TGTGCCAGCAGCGTAGACCTAGCGGGATCAGTTAGCACAGATACGCAGTATTTT.

V usage is TRBV6-5 and J usage is TRBJ1-4; D might be TRBD1 (5 bases). In germline, CDR1 is MNHEY, CDR2 SVGAGI. V shed 6 bases and J shed 4 bases, with 12 bases lying between them. The CDR3 has 14 residues. The CDR3 reads CASRTGGVNEKLFF. The CDR3 region has the DNA TGTGCCAGCAGGACTGGGGGGGTTAATGAAAAACTGTTTTTT.

This clone was detected once. This chain links TRBV29-1 with TRBJ1-1, with unresolved D. V dropped 3 bases and J dropped 8 bases, with 4 bases sitting between them. CDR1 SQVTM and CDR2 ANQGSEA come from the germline V gene. This CDR3 spans 9 amino acids. CDR3 sequence: CSVEAEAFF. CDR3 nucleotides: TGCAGCGTTGAGGCAGAAGCTTTCTTT.

J is TRBJ1-1 and V is TRBV6-5, with no clear D. V lost 7 bases and J lost 5, with 20 bases in between. The CDR3 extends over 15 amino acids. Germline values: CDR1 MNHEY, CDR2 SVGAGI. CDR3 region: CASTSARSGGTEAFF. In DNA, the CDR3 is TGTGCCAGCACTTCGGCCAGGTCGGGTGGGACTGAAGCTTTCTTT.

This clone was seen more than once but under ten times. The chain carries TRBV5-4 and TRBJ1-2; D possibly corresponds to TRBD1 (6 bases). Germline assignment: CDR1 SGHNT and CDR2 YYREEE (reference sequence). The germline V and J ends were trimmed by 5 bases and 0 bases, with 11 bases remaining between them. The CDR3 is 14 residues long. DNA for the CDR3: TGTGCCAGCAGGCGGACAGAGACTAACTATGGCTACACCTTC. The encoded protein is CASRRTETNYGYTF. Together with reference TRBV5-4 and TRBJ1-2, the CDR3 gives the full variable domain: ETGVTQSPTHLIKTRGQQVTLRCSSQSGHNTVSWYQQALGQGPQFIFQYYREEENGRGNFPPRFSGLQFPNYSSELNVNALELDDSALYLCASRRTETNYGYTFGSGTRLTVV.

This rearrangement joins TRBV7-8 to TRBJ2-1, with unresolved D. V lost 3 bases, J lost 10 bases, and 16 bases lay in between. This CDR3 has 14 amino acids. Germline CDR1 reads SGHVS; CDR2 reads FQNEAQ. Here the CDR3 DNA reads TGTGCCAGCAGCTTGCACCTAGGAATCATAGAGCAGTTCTTC. Amino acid sequence: CASSLHLGIIEQFF.

The DNA of the CDR3 is TGTGCCTGGAGAAAGAGGGGGGCAAGGAACACTGAAGCTTTCTTT. Encoded protein: CAWRKRGARNTEAFF. The gene calls are TRBV30 and TRBJ1-1, with D maybe TRBD1 (6 bases). The CDR3 spans 15 residues. The V and J ends lost 3 bases and 1 base respectively, with 15 bases between them. The germline V gene has CDR1 GTSNPN and CDR2 SVGIG (reference sequence).

The rearrangement joins TRBV19 to TRBJ1-5; D not certain. Trimming shortened V by 5 bases and J by 7 bases, and 12 bases separated the two germline ends. The length of the CDR3 is 13 residues. Germline V gene data show CDR1 as LNHDA and CDR2 as SQIVND (reference sequence). The CDR3 region is CASSVDGLQPQHF. CDR3 nucleotide sequence: TGTGCCAGTAGTGTGGACGGACTACAGCCCCAGCATTTT. Full variable domain (outside the CDR3, taken from reference TRBV19 and TRBJ1-5): DGGITQSPKYLFRKEGQNVTLSCEQNLNHDAMYWYRQDPGQGLRLIYYSQIVNDFQKGDIAEGYSVSREKKESFPLTVTSAQKNPTAFYLCASSVDGLQPQHFGDGTRLSIL.

The V and J genes are TRBV5-1 and TRBJ2-7; perhaps TRBD2 as D (5 bases). CDR1 and CDR2 from the germline V gene are SGHRS and YFSETQ. V lost 0 bases to trimming and J lost 5 bases, with 12 bases between them. The CDR3 runs to 14 residues. The CDR3 DNA follows: TGCGCCAGCAGCTTGGTGGAGGCAAGGAACGAGCAGTACTTC. Encoded protein: CASSLVEARNEQYF.

The chain uses TRBV21-1 and TRBJ1-2; the table's D call, TRBD1, was not checked against the DNA. TRBV21-1 is annotated as a pseudogene. This CDR3 spans 14 amino acids. CDR3 sequence: CASSKLQRPYGYTF. CDR3 nucleotides: TGTGCCAGCAGCAAATTACAGAGACCCTATGGCTACACCTTC.

This clone was seen only a few times. The chain links TRBV2 to TRBJ1-1; D unclear. Germline CDR1 reads SNHLY; CDR2 reads FYNNEI. V was trimmed by 3 bases and J by 4 bases, leaving 12 bases between them. There are 14 residues in the CDR3. CDR3 nucleotides: TGTGCCAGCAGTGATCGCATGCGTGGCACTGAAGCTTTCTTT. As protein: CASSDRMRGTEAFF.

This chain links TRBV5-1 with TRBJ2-2; the D is unclear. Germline V lookup: CDR1 SGHRS, CDR2 YFSETQ. This CDR3 spans 16 amino acids. V gave up 3 bases and J gave up 3 bases, with 15 bases separating them. The CDR3: CASSYYSSMDTGELFF. For the CDR3, the DNA is TGCGCCAGCAGCTACTACTCCTCGATGGACACCGGGGAGCTGTTTTTT.

This clone is categorized as medium-sized. The gene calls are TRBV5-1 and TRBJ1-2; D is uncertain. V lost 0 bases and J lost 7, with 16 bases in between. The CDR3 loop spans 15 amino acids. Germline CDR1 reads SGHRS; CDR2 reads YFSETQ. The CDR3 here is CASSLDESGSSGYTF. CDR3 DNA sequence: TGCGCCAGCAGCTTGGATGAGTCGGGATCGTCTGGCTACACCTTC.

The genes are TRBV19 and TRBJ1-5; TRBD1 matches 10 bases. Per the germline V gene, CDR1 is LNHDA and CDR2 is SQIVND (reference sequence). CDR3 length: 15 residues. Unmatched junction bases numbered 0, after V lost 4 bases and J lost 0 bases. The CDR3: CASSRQGASNQPQHF. The CDR3 region has the DNA TGTGCCAGTAGTAGACAGGGGGCTAGCAATCAGCCCCAGCATTTT.

The chain couples TRBV19 to TRBJ2-3; possible D gene TRBD2, 6 bases. V lost 0 bases to trimming and J lost 6 bases, with 13 bases between them. Germline V gene lookup returns CDR1 LNHDA and CDR2 SQIVND (reference sequence). The CDR3 runs 15 residues. The CDR3 bases are TGTGCCAGTAGTATAGATCTACTAGCCGGGGATACGCAGTATTTT. It translates to CASSIDLLAGDTQYF.

This chain links TRBV18 with TRBJ2-5; 8 bases map to TRBD1. Trimming cost V 3 bases and J 2 bases; bases outside gene matches: 5. CDR1 and CDR2 from the germline V gene are KGHSH and LQKENI. The CDR3 has 15 amino acids. The DNA for the CDR3 is TGTGCCAGCTCACCGGACAGGGCCTCGCAAGAGACCCAGTACTTC. Its protein product is CASSPDRASQETQYF.

V is TRBV2 and J is TRBJ2-5; D remains ambiguous. This CDR3 comprises 14 residues. V lost 6 bases to trimming and J lost 2 bases, with 13 bases between them. Looked up from germline, CDR1 is SNHLY and CDR2 is FYNNEI. DNA for the CDR3: TGTGCCAGCAGACCCACAAAGATGCAAGAGACCCAGTACTTC. It is translated as CASRPTKMQETQYF. The entire variable domain, with the rest obtained from reference TRBV2 and TRBJ2-5, is as follows: EPEVTQTPSHQVTQMGQEVILRCVPISNHLYFYWYRQILGQKVEFLVSFYNNEISEKSEIFDDQFSVERPDGSNFTLKIRSTKLEDSAMYFCASRPTKMQETQYFGPGTRLLVL.

In its sample, this clone was seen a few times. This chain uses TRBV2 with TRBJ1-5; no definite D call. Germline-derived CDR1 and CDR2 are SNHLY and FYNNEI. There are 13 residues in the CDR3. Deletions cut 4 bases from V and 5 bases from J, with 9 bases between. CDR3 in amino acids: CASSGRRDQPQHF. The CDR3 DNA reads TGTGCCAGCAGTGGACGGCGGGATCAGCCCCAGCATTTT.